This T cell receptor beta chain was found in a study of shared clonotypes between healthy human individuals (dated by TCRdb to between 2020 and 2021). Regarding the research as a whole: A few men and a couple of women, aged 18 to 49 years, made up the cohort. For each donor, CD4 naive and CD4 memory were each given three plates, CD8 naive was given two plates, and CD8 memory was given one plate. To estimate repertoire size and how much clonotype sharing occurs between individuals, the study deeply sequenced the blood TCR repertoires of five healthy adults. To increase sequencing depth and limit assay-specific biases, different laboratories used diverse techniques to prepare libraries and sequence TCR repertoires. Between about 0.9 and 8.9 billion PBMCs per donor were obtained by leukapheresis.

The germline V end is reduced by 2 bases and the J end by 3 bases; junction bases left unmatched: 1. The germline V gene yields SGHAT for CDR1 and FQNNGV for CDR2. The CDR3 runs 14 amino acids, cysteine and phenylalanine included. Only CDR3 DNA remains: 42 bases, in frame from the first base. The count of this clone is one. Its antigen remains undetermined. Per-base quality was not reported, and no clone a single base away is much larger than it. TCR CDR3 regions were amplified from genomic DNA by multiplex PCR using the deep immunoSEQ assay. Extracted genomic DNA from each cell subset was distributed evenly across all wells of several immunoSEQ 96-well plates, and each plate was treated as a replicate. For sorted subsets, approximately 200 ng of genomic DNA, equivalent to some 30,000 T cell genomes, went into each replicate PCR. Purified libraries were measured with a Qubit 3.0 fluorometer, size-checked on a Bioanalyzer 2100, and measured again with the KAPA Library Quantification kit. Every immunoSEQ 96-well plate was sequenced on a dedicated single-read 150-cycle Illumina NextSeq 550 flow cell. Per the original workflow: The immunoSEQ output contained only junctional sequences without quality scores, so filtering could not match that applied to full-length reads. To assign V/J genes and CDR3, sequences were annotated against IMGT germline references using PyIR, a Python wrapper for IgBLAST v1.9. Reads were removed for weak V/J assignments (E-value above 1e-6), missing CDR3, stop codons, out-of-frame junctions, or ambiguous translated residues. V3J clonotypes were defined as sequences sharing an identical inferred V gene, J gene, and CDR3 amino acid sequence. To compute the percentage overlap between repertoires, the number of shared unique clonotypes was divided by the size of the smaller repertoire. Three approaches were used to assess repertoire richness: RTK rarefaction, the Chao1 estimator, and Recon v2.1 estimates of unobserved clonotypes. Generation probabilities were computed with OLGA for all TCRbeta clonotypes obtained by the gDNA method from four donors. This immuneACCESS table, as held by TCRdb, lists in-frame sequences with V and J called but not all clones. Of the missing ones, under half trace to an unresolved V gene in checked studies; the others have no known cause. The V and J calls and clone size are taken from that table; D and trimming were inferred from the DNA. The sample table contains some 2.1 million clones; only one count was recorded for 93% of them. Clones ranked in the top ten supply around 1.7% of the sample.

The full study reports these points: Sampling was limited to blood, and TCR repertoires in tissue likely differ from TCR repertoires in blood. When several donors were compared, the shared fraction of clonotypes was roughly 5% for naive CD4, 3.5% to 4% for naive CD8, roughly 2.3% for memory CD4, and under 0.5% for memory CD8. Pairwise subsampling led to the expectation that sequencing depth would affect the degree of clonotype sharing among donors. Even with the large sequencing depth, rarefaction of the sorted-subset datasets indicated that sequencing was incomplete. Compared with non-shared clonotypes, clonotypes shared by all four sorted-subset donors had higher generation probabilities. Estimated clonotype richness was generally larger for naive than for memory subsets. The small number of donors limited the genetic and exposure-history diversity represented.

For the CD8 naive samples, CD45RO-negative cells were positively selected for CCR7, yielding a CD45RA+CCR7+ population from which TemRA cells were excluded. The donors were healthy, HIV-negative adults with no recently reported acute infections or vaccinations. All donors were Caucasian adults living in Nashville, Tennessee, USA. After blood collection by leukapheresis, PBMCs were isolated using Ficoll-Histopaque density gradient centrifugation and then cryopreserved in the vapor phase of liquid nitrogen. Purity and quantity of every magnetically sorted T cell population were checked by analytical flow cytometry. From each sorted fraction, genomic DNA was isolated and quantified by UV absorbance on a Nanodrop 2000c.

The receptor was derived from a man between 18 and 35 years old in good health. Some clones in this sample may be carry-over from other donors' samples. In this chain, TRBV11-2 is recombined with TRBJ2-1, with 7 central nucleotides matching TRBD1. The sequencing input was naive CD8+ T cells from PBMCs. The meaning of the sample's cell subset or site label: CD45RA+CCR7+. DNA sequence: TGTGCCAGCAGCTTACGACAGGGCTACAATGAGCAGTTCTTC. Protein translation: CASSLRQGYNEQFF.